Each of the 9 T cell receptor beta chains below was sequenced from the same sample in a study of beta chain features in type 1 diabetes. Study-wide findings and caveats: People with Type 1 diabetes carried modestly yet significantly shorter TCRB CDR3s in all four CD4+ subsets.

The investigators reverse transcribed all of the isolated RNA, so they sequenced expressed TCRB transcripts. The table came from immunoSEQ multiplex PCR; TCRdb's copy has only in-frame clones and leaves some out. The sample consists of around 150,000 clones, around a tenth of them appearing once. No antigen is known for these receptors. The sequenced material came from central memory CD4+ T cells from blood. Receptors originate from a man aged 25-45 years with type 1 diabetes.

Only one count was recorded for this clone. The chain recombines TRBV4-1 with TRBJ2-3; TRBD2 aligns across 14 bases. The V segment lost 5 bases and the J segment 1 base; nucleotides outside the gene matches: 8. This CDR3 contains 18 residues. Germline CDR1 is MGHRA and CDR2 is YSYEKL. The CDR3 nucleotides read TGCGCCAGCAGCTCTCCGGGACTAGCGGGAGAGCGCACAGATACGCAGTATTTT. Translating it yields CASSSPGLAGERTDTQYF.

On this clone: Other DNA sequences in the same sample also yield this CDR3. The chain combines TRBV9 with TRBJ1-1; D is unresolved. The V and J ends lost 0 bases and 3 bases respectively, with 6 bases between them. Germline-derived CDR1 and CDR2 are SGDLS and YYNGEE. The CDR3 is made up of 13 amino acids. CDR3 loop: CASSVVVDTEAFF. The CDR3 DNA follows: TGTGCCAGCAGCGTAGTGGTAGACACTGAAGCTTTCTTT.

This clone was seen only a few times. This chain joins TRBV9 and TRBJ1-1; D ambiguous. Between the trimmed V and J ends, which lost 0 bases and 1 base, there was a span of 7 bases. There are 14 residues in the CDR3. Germline CDR1 and CDR2: SGDLS and YYNGEE. The chain's CDR3 is CASSVEIKNTEAFF. The CDR3 bases are TGTGCCAGCAGCGTAGAAATAAAGAACACTGAAGCTTTCTTT. The full variable domain, completed using reference TRBV9 and TRBJ1-1, is DSGVTQTPKHLITATGQRVTLRCSPRSGDLSVYWYQQSLDQGLQFLIQYYNGEERAKGNILERFSAQQFPDLHSELNLSSLELGDSALYFCASSVEIKNTEAFFGQGTRLTVV.

The chain couples TRBV18 to TRBJ1-2; 10 bases agree with TRBD1. V shed 3 bases and J 3 bases; nucleotides not matched to a gene: 4. Germline V lookup: CDR1 KGHSH, CDR2 LQKENI. The CDR3 runs to 15 residues. CDR3 loop: CASSPAGTGDYGYTF. The CDR3 DNA follows: TGTGCCAGCTCACCGGCCGGGACAGGGGACTATGGCTACACCTTC.

This clone showed up just a few times. This chain uses TRBV15 with TRBJ2-7, with TRBD2 matching 8 bases. Unmatched junction bases numbered 14, after V lost 1 base and J lost 6 bases. Germline CDR1 is LNHNV and CDR2 is YYDKDF (reference sequence). The CDR3 sequence is 17 residues long. DNA of the CDR3: TGTGCCACCAGCAGAGGGGGAAGCGGGGGTATTATAAGCGAGCAGTACTTC. Protein: CATSRGGSGGIISEQYF.

The chain recombines TRBV6-1 with TRBJ1-2, with D unresolved. The CDR3 has 12 amino acids. V was pared by 4 bases and J by 5 bases, with 8 bases between. The germline V gene encodes CDR1 MNHNS and CDR2 SASEGT. CDR3 sequence (DNA): TGTGCCAGCAGTGGGACTAGGTATGGCTACACCTTC. It is translated as CASSGTRYGYTF.

This clone was counted a few times. The chain couples TRBV7-3 to TRBJ2-1; 10 nucleotides line up with TRBD2. The CDR3 spans 15 residues. With V trimmed by 5 bases and J by 6 bases, 7 bases remained unmatched. Germline CDR1 SGHTA, CDR2 FQGTGA. For the CDR3, the DNA is TGTGCCAGCAGCCTTCTAGCGGGAGTCATCAATGAGCAGTTCTTC. It specifies CASSLLAGVINEQFF.

J is TRBJ2-1 and V is TRBV11-2, with a weak D call TRBD2 (5 bases). This CDR3 spans 15 amino acids. Germline loops: CDR1 SGHAT, CDR2 FQNNGV. Trimming pared 3 bases from V and 3 bases from J, leaving 12 bases between. The CDR3 DNA sequence: TGTGCCAGCAGCTTCGCTAGACTACTCTACAATGAGCAGTTCTTC. Translated: CASSFARLLYNEQFF.

In this sample, this clone turned up a few times. CDR3 sequence: CASTEVRGNEQFF. Here the CDR3 DNA reads TGTGCCAGCACGGAGGTACGAGGGAATGAGCAGTTCTTC. This sequence joins TRBV6-5 and TRBJ2-1; possible D gene TRBD2, 5 bases. Germline-derived CDR1 and CDR2 are MNHEY and SVGAGI. Trimming left V 7 bases short and J 7 bases short, with 14 bases between. The CDR3 is 13 residues long.